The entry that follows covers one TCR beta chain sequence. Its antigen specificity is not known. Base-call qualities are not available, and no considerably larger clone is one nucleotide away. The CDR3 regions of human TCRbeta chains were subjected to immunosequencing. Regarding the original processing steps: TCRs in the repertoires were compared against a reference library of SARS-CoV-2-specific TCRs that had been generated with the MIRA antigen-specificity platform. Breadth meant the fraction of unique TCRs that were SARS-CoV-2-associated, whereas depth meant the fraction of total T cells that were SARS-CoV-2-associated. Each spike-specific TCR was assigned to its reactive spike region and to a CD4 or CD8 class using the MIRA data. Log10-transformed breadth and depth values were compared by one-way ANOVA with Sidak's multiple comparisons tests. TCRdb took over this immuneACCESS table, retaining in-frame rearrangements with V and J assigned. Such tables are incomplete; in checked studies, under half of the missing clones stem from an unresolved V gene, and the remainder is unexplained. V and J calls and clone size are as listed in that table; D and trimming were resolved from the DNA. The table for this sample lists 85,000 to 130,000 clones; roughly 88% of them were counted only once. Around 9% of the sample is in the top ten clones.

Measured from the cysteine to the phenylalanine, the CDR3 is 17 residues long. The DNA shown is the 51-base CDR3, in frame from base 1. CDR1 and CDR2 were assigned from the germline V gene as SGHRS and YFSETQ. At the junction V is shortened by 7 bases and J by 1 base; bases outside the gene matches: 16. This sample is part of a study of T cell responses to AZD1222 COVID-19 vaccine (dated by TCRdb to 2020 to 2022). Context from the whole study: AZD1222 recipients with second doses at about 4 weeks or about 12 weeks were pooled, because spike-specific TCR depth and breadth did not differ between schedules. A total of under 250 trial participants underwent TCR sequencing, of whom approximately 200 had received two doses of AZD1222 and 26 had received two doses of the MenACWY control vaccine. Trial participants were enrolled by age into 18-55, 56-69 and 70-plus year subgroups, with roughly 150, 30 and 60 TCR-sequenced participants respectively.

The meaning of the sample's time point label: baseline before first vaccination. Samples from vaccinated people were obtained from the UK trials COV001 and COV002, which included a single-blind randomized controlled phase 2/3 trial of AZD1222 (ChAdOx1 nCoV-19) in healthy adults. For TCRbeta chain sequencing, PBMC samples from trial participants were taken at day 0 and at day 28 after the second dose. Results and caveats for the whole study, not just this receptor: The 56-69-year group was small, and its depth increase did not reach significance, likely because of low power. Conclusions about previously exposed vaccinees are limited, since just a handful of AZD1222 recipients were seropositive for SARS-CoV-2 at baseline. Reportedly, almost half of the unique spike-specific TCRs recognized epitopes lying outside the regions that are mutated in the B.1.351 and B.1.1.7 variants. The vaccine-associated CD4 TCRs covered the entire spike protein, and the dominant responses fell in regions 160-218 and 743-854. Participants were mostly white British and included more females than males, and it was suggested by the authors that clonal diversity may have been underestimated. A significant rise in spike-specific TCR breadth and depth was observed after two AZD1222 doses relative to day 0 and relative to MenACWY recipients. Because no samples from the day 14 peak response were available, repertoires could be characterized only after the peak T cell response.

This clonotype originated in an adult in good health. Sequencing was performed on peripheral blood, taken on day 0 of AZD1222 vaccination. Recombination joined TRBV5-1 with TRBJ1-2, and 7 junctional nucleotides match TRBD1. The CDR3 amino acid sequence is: CASGRGLDRALNYGYTF. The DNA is TGCGCCAGCGGGAGGGGTCTAGACAGGGCCCTTAACTATGGCTACACCTTC.